A single sample gave rise to the 19 T cell receptor beta chains below, sequenced in a study of a mutant IDH1 vaccine in newly diagnosed glioma. The table came from immunoSEQ multiplex PCR; TCRdb's copy has only in-frame clones and leaves some out. The sample includes 45,000 to 65,000 clones, about 82% of them seen just once. The time point is: baseline, week 1 (first vaccination visit). Specified treatment: pre-vaccination baseline after standard-of-care therapy. Specimen: PBMCs, collected from a glioma patient treated with radiotherapy, temozolomide or both. These receptors were collected from a man in his late teens or twenties with glioma.

The chain uses TRBV7-9 and TRBJ2-2, with D tentatively TRBD2 (5 bases). Germline V CDR1 and CDR2: SEHNR, FQNEAQ (reference sequence). The CDR3 is made up of 15 amino acids. Between the trimmed V and J ends, which lost 4 bases and 2 bases, there was a span of 11 bases. The CDR3 nucleotides are TGTGCCAGCAGCTCGGCTAGCTTCAACACCGGGGAGCTGTTTTTT. The encoded protein is CASSSASFNTGELFF.

The chain joins TRBV15 to TRBJ2-7; TRBD1 aligns across 7 bases. CDR1 LNHNV and CDR2 YYDKDF come from the germline V gene (reference sequence). V lost 5 bases to trimming and J lost 0 bases; unmatched junction nucleotides: 10. The CDR3 length is 16 residues. CDR3 in DNA: TGTGCCACCAGCGTAAGGGTGGGGACAGTCTCCTACGAGCAGTACTTC. It encodes CATSVRVGTVSYEQYF. Full variable domain (missing parts from reference TRBV15 and TRBJ2-7): DAMVIQNPRYQVTQFGKPVTLSCSQTLNHNVMYWYQQKSSQAPKLLFHYYDKDFNNEADTPDNFQSRRPNTSFCFLDIRSPGLGDTAMYLCATSVRVGTVSYEQYFGPGTRLTVT.

This clone was seen just once. V gene TRBV9 combines with J gene TRBJ1-5; the match to TRBD1 covers 12 bases. Germline CDR1 SGDLS, CDR2 YYNGEE. This CDR3 region has 15 residues. The V and J ends lost 4 bases and 6 bases, in that order; junction bases with no gene match: 5. The CDR3, as DNA: TGTGCCAGCAGCTTCGGGACAGGGGGCTCTCAGCCCCAGCATTTT. The encoded protein is CASSFGTGGSQPQHF.

The chain recombines TRBV30 with TRBJ2-2; D call uncertain. V lost 4 bases to trimming and J lost 3 bases, with 12 bases between them. The V gene's germline CDR1 is GTSNPN and CDR2 SVGIG (reference sequence). The CDR3 contains 14 residues. DNA of the CDR3: TGTGCCTGGACCTTGACACGGGACACCGGGGAGCTGTTTTTT. Its translation: CAWTLTRDTGELFF.

V is TRBV29-1 and J is TRBJ2-1, with D perhaps matching TRBD1 (5 bases). There are 15 residues in the CDR3. Trimming shortened V by 4 bases and J by 5 bases, and 18 bases separated the two germline ends. CDR1 and CDR2 from the germline V gene are SQVTM and ANQGSEA. The CDR3 loop is CSVVLQGLRNNEQFF. DNA for the CDR3: TGCAGCGTTGTCCTCCAGGGCCTGAGAAACAATGAGCAGTTCTTC.

This chain connects TRBV5-5 to TRBJ1-2; 7 positions match TRBD1. V lost 5 bases, J lost 7 bases, and 11 bases stayed unmatched. CDR1 SGHKS and CDR2 YYEKEE come from the germline V gene (reference sequence). The CDR3 length is 14 residues. CDR3 bases: TGTGCCAGCAGGCCGACAGGGTTTTTTGGTGGCTACACCTTC. Translated, it gives CASRPTGFFGGYTF. Full variable domain (remainder filled in from reference TRBV5-5 and TRBJ1-2): DAGVTQSPTHLIKTRGQQVTLRCSPISGHKSVSWYQQVLGQGPQFIFQYYEKEERGRGNFPDRFSARQFPNYSSELNVNALLLGDSALYLCASRPTGFFGGYTFGSGTRLTVV.

The rearrangement links TRBV4-3 to TRBJ2-1; weak D call: TRBD2 (6 bases). There are 16 residues in the CDR3. Trimming left V 0 bases short and J 2 bases short, with 11 bases between. Germline lookup yields CDR1 LGHNA and CDR2 YSLEER. CDR3 sequence: CASSQDIAEPYNEQFF. The CDR3, as DNA: TGCGCCAGCAGCCAAGATATAGCGGAGCCCTACAATGAGCAGTTCTTC.

The chain carries TRBV10-2 and TRBJ2-1, with 7 bases matching TRBD1. The J segment lost 7 bases and the V segment lost 7 bases, leaving 13 bases of the junction unmatched. This CDR3 contains 15 residues. Germline-derived CDR1 and CDR2 are WSHSY and SAAADI. The CDR3 loop is CASNPNQGVLNEQFF. The CDR3 DNA follows: TGCGCCAGCAACCCAAATCAGGGGGTATTGAATGAGCAGTTCTTC.

V and J are TRBV25-1 and TRBJ1-1, with 7 bases that match TRBD1. Unmatched junction bases numbered 13, after V lost 11 bases and J lost 1 base. CDR3 length: 15 residues. Germline-derived CDR1 and CDR2 are MGHDK and SYGVNS. Here the CDR3 DNA reads TGTGCCCCTAGGACAGGCGGTACACCGAACACTGAAGCTTTCTTT. Its translation is CAPRTGGTPNTEAFF.

The chain links TRBV7-2 to TRBJ2-2, with 12 bases matching TRBD2. Germline V CDR1 and CDR2: SGHTA, FQGNSA. CDR3 length: 19 residues. After removal of 3 bases from V and 0 bases from J, the junction contained 8 bases not matched to a gene. The CDR3 DNA reads as TGTGCCAGCAGCTTCCCCGCTAGACTAGCGGGGGCGAACACCGGGGAGCTGTTTTTT. It yields the protein CASSFPARLAGANTGELFF. Complete variable domain (other parts from reference TRBV7-2 and TRBJ2-2): GAGVSQSPSNKVTEKGKDVELRCDPISGHTALYWYRQSLGQGLEFLIYFQGNSAPDKSGLPSDRFSAERTGGSVSTLTIQRTQQEDSAVYLCASSFPARLAGANTGELFFGEGSRLTVL.

The chain is built from TRBV6-4 and TRBJ1-2; D gene unclear. Trimming pared 3 bases from V and 6 bases from J, leaving 11 bases between. The germline V gene has CDR1 MRHNA and CDR2 SNTAGT. The CDR3 has 13 amino acids. CDR3 DNA sequence: TGTGCCAGCAGTGATGGCTCTCCAGATGGCTACACCTTC. It yields the protein CASSDGSPDGYTF.

About this clone: This specimen includes other DNA sequences encoding the same CDR3. The CDR3 loop is CASSLAGTYEQYF. In DNA, the CDR3 is TGCGCCAGCAGCCTAGCCGGCACCTACGAGCAGTACTTC. The chain recombines TRBV5-1 with TRBJ2-7; TRBD2 is a possible D gene (5 bases). CDR1 is SGHRS, CDR2 YFSETQ, per germline. This CDR3 has 13 amino acids. Trimming removed 4 bases at V and 2 bases at J, with 10 bases between.

The chain links TRBV11-2 to TRBJ2-7, with D perhaps assigned TRBD1 or TRBD2 (5 bases each). Per the germline V gene, CDR1 is SGHAT and CDR2 is FQNNGV. This CDR3 region has 13 residues. V was cut by 1 base and J by 6 bases, with 10 bases left in between. This CDR3 is CASSLGSGAEQYF. The CDR3 DNA sequence: TGTGCCAGCAGCTTAGGATCCGGGGCCGAGCAGTACTTC.

V is TRBV19 and J is TRBJ1-5, with D maybe TRBD1 (6 bases). Between the trimmed V and J ends, which lost 5 bases and 0 bases, there was a span of 11 bases. Germline loops: CDR1 LNHDA, CDR2 SQIVND (reference sequence). The CDR3 runs 15 residues. The CDR3: CASSSGGYSNQPQHF. DNA for the CDR3: TGTGCCAGTAGTTCGGGGGGCTATAGCAATCAGCCCCAGCATTTT.

The J gene is TRBJ1-1, the V gene TRBV18; possible D gene TRBD1, 6 bases. Trimming left V 4 bases short and J 1 base short, with 7 bases between. Looked up from germline, CDR1 is KGHSH and CDR2 is LQKENI. The CDR3 has 13 residues. The CDR3 region is CASSRQENTEAFF. Here the CDR3 DNA reads TGTGCCAGCTCACGACAGGAGAACACTGAAGCTTTCTTT. The full variable domain, with the rest looked up from reference TRBV18 and TRBJ1-1, is NAGVMQNPRHLVRRRGQEARLRCSPMKGHSHVYWYRQLPEEGLKFMVYLQKENIIDESGMPKERFSAEFPKEGPSILRIQQVVRGDSAAYFCASSRQENTEAFFGQGTRLTVV.

V is TRBV5-5 and J is TRBJ1-2; tentatively, D is TRBD1 (6 bases). CDR1 and CDR2 from the germline V gene are SGHKS and YYEKEE (reference sequence). Between the trimmed V and J ends, which lost 3 bases and 4 bases, there was a span of 7 bases. The CDR3 contains 12 residues. CDR3 DNA: TGTGCCAGCAGCTACAGGGCCTATGGCTACACCTTC. Amino acid sequence: CASSYRAYGYTF.

The rearrangement joins TRBV25-1 to TRBJ2-7, with 7 bases identical to TRBD1. Germline CDR1 and CDR2: MGHDK and SYGVNS. With V trimmed by 2 bases and J by 3 bases, 7 bases remained unmatched. There are 15 residues in the CDR3. In DNA, the CDR3 is TGTGCCAGCAGTGAACTAGACAGGGTGGGCTACGAGCAGTACTTC. Translation gives CASSELDRVGYEQYF.

The chain is built from TRBV7-9 and TRBJ2-1; no clear D gene. The CDR3 has 16 amino acids. Germline V lookup: CDR1 SEHNR, CDR2 FQNEAQ (reference sequence). V lost 1 base, J lost 4 bases, and 14 bases lay in between. CDR3 sequence: CASSLEVAAEYNEQFF. The DNA of the CDR3 is TGTGCCAGCAGCTTAGAGGTCGCGGCCGAATACAATGAGCAGTTCTTC. Together with reference TRBV7-9 and TRBJ2-1, the CDR3 gives the full variable domain: DTGVSQNPRHKITKRGQNVTFRCDPISEHNRLYWYRQTLGQGPEFLTYFQNEAQLEKSRLLSDRFSAERPKGSFSTLEIQRTEQGDSAMYLCASSLEVAAEYNEQFFGPGTRLTVL.

V usage is TRBV10-3 and J usage is TRBJ1-1, with a weak D call TRBD1 (5 bases). The length of the CDR3 is 13 residues. With 2 bases removed from V and 5 bases from J, the gap between germline ends came to 9 bases. Germline V gives CDR1 ENHRY, CDR2 SYGVKD. CDR3 amino acids: CAISERGETEAFF. The CDR3 bases are TGTGCCATCAGTGAGCGAGGGGAAACTGAAGCTTTCTTT.